Sequencing of this T cell receptor beta chain was carried out in a study of T cell responses to AZD1222 COVID-19 vaccine. Study-wide results and limits: Vaccine-associated CD4 TCRs spanned spike, dominant at 160-218 and 743-854. Sampling that yielded the repertoires occurred only after the peak T cell response. The donors showed a predominance of white British ancestry and of females, with possible underestimation of clonal diversity.

V lost 1 base and J lost 7, with 11 bases in between. The CDR3 extends over 14 amino acids. Germline assignment: CDR1 MDHEN and CDR2 SYDVKM. Profiled with immunoSEQ multiplex PCR; TCRdb holds only in-frame clones, not every one. Altogether over 150,000 clones are present, 90% being singletons, with the ten largest covering approximately 20%. A note on this clone: Its antigen is not identified.

The sample was peripheral blood, taken on day 0 of AZD1222 vaccination. J is TRBJ1-5 and V is TRBV28; D unclear. The receptor was isolated from an adult in good health. The CDR3 loop reads CASSLFGVGQPQHF. CDR3 DNA: TGTGCCAGCAGTTTATTTGGTGTGGGACAGCCCCAGCATTTT.